This T cell receptor (beta chain) originates from a study of shared clonotypes between healthy human individuals. About the research overall: Donor ages ranged 18 to 49 years: a couple of women, a few men.

CDR3 length equals 14 residues. Germline V lookup: CDR1 MNHEY, CDR2 SVGAGI. V was clipped by 7 bases and J by 4 bases, with 16 bases between them. As originally analysed: ImmunoSEQ output lacked quality scores and full-length reads, limiting matched filtering. Libraries were prepared by immunoSEQ multiplex PCR; TCRdb keeps only in-frame clonotypes and omits some of them. V and J calls and clone size are copied from that table; D and trimming were computed from the DNA. The sample records 2 million to 2.5 million clones, 93% being singletons. Overall study findings and caveats: Enrolling few donors narrowed the genetic and exposure-history diversity that was represented.

Recent vaccinations or acute infections were absent in the healthy HIV-negative adult donors. Worth noting for this clone: As yet, its antigen is unknown.

This TCR was recovered from a man younger than 35 in good health. Some clones in this sample may be carry-over from other donors' samples. The specimen sequenced was naive CD4+ T cells from PBMCs. Documented subset: CD45RA+ positively selected. The chain carries TRBV6-5 and TRBJ2-5; D not resolved. CDR3 nucleotides: TGTGCCAGCAATACTGGCGTGGGCCGAGAGACCCAGTACTTC. Amino acid sequence: CASNTGVGRETQYF.